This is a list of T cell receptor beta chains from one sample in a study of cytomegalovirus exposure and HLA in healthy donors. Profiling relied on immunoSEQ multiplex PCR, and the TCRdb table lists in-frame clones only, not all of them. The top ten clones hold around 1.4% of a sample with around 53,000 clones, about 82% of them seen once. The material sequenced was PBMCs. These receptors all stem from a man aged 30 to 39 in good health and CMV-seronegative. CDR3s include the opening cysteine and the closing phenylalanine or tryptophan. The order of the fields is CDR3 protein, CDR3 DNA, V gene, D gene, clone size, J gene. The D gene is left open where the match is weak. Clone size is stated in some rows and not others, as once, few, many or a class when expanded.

CASSYSFSGNTIYF | TGTGCCAGCAGTTACTCCTTCAGTGGAAACACCATATATTTT | TRBV6-5 | - | - | TRBJ1-3
CASSLGDGYTF | TGTGCCAGCAGCTTAGGAGATGGCTACACCTTC | TRBV7-9 | - | - | TRBJ1-2
CASTGRGRNQPQHF | TGTGCCAGCACCGGGAGGGGACGGAATCAGCCCCAGCATTTT | TRBV2 | - | - | TRBJ1-5
CATSRETGGGLPTSNYGYTF | TGTGCCACCAGCAGAGAAACCGGCGGGGGCCTACCTACTTCTAACTATGGCTACACCTTC | TRBV15 | - | - | TRBJ1-2
CASSQGQGRGGNTIYF | TGTGCCAGCAGCCAGGGACAGGGACGGGGTGGAAACACCATATATTTT | TRBV7-2 | TRBD1 | - | TRBJ1-3
CASSSRRGNTDTQYF | TGTGCCAGCAGCTCCCGCCGAGGAAACACAGATACGCAGTATTTT | TRBV7-2 | - | - | TRBJ2-3
CASSLTGGIVYGYTF | TGTGCCAGCAGTCTGACAGGGGGCATAGTCTATGGCTACACCTTC | TRBV28 | TRBD1 | - | TRBJ1-2
CASSLNIYEQYF | TGTGCCAGCAGCCTCAACATCTACGAGCAGTACTTC | TRBV11-1 | - | - | TRBJ2-7
CASHETGAYGYTF | TGTGCCAGCCATGAAACAGGGGCCTATGGCTACACCTTC | TRBV6-6 | TRBD1 | once | TRBJ1-2
CAWGRDSTSREQYF | TGTGCCTGGGGTCGGGACAGCACCTCTCGGGAGCAGTACTTC | TRBV30 | TRBD1 | - | TRBJ2-7
CASSVPEVAVWDTQYF | TGTGCCAGCAGTGTCCCTGAGGTAGCAGTGTGGGATACGCAGTATTTT | TRBV6-1 | - | - | TRBJ2-3
CASSRDSSSYNSPLHF | TGTGCCAGCAGCCGGGACTCGAGCTCCTATAATTCACCCCTCCACTTT | TRBV7-9 | - | - | TRBJ1-6
CASLNPQGYEQFF | TGCGCCAGCCTTAATCCTCAGGGGTATGAGCAGTTCTTC | TRBV10-2 | - | - | TRBJ2-1
CASSSTADSYNEQFF | TGTGCCAGCAGTTCCACCGCGGACAGTTACAATGAGCAGTTCTTC | TRBV6-5 | - | - | TRBJ2-1
CASSFPGNTEAFF | TGTGCCAGCAGCTTCCCGGGGAACACTGAAGCTTTCTTT | TRBV7-3 | - | - | TRBJ1-1
CASSPDREFTIYF | TGTGCCAGCAGTCCCGACAGGGAATTCACCATATATTTT | TRBV2 | TRBD1 | - | TRBJ1-3
CASSGMGDLNYGYTF | TGTGCCAGCAGTGGCATGGGAGACCTTAACTATGGCTACACCTTC | TRBV6-1 | - | - | TRBJ1-2
CASSSRRNRDSGNTIYF | TGTGCCAGCAGCTCCCGCAGAAACAGGGATTCTGGAAACACCATATATTTT | TRBV5-4 | - | - | TRBJ1-3
CASSWSVPKNIQYF | TGCGCCAGCAGCTGGAGCGTGCCCAAAAACATTCAGTACTTC | TRBV5-1 | - | - | TRBJ2-4
CSVESIQGSYGYTF | TGCAGCGTTGAGTCAATCCAGGGGTCCTATGGCTACACCTTC | TRBV29-1 | - | - | TRBJ1-2
CASSRRLDSNQPQHF | TGTGCCAGCAGTCGGAGATTAGATAGCAATCAGCCCCAGCATTTT | TRBV6-5 | - | - | TRBJ1-5
CASSDGTGASYEQYF | TGTGCCAGCAGTGATGGGACAGGGGCTTCCTACGAGCAGTACTTC | TRBV25-1 | TRBD1 | - | TRBJ2-7
CASSSYRAREQFF | TGTGCCAGCAGTAGCTACAGGGCCCGTGAGCAGTTCTTC | TRBV6-5 | - | - | TRBJ2-1
CASRGVNNEQFF | TGCGCCAGCAGGGGCGTAAACAATGAGCAGTTCTTC | TRBV4-1 | - | - | TRBJ2-1